The T cell receptor beta chain under discussion was sequenced for a study of shared clonotypes between healthy human individuals. The overall study: The study enrolled two women and a few men aged 18 to 49. Study-wide points: Sample collection involved blood only; tissue repertoires are likely different.

Germline lookup yields CDR1 LNHDA and CDR2 SQIVND (reference sequence). The CDR3 is 18 amino acids. Trimming took 4 bases from V and 2 from J, leaving 21 bases between them. Adults of Caucasian background living in Nashville, Tennessee made up all donors. As concerns this clone: Its antigen is unidentified.

Scientists sequenced DNA from unsorted PBMC on ten immunoSEQ deep assay plates. Clones were read by immunoSEQ multiplex PCR, and TCRdb kept only the in-frame ones, dropping some. Here the sample spans around 500,000 clones, less than 80% being singletons. The clonotype comes from a woman in her forties in good health. Some clones in this sample may be carry-over from other donors' samples. The sequencing input was PBMCs. The chain joins TRBV19 to TRBJ1-5; no clear D gene. In DNA form, the CDR3 reads TGTGCCAGTAGTACTCCCGGGCCACGAGGAAAGGGCAATCAGCCCCAGCATTTT. The encoded protein is CASSTPGPRGKGNQPQHF.